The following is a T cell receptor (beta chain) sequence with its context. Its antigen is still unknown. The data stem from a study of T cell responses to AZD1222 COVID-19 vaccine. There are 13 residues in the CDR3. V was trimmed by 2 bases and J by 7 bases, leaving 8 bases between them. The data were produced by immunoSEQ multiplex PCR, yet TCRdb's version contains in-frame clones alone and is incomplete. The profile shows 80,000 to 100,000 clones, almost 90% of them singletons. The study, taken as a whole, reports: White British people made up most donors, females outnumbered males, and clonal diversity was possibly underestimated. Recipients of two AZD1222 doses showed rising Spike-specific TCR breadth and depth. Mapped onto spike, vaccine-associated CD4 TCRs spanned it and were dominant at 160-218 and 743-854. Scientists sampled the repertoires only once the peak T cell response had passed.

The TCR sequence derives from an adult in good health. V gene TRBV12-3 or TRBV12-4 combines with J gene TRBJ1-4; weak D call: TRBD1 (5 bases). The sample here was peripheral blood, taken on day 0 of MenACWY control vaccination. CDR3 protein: CASSLQQAEKLFF. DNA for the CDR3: TGTGCCAGCAGTTTACAACAGGCTGAAAAACTGTTTTTT.